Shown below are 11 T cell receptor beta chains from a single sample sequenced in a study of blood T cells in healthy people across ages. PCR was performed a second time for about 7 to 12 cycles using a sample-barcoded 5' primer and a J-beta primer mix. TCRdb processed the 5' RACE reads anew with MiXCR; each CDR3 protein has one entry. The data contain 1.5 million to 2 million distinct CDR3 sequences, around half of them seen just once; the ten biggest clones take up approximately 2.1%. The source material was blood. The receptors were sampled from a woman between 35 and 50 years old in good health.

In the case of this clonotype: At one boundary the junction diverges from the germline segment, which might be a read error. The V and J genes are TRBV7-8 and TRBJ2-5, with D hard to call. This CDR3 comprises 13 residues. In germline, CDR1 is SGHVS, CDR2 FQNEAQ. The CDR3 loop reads CASSDHKQETQNF. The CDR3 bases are TGTGCCAGCAGCGATCATAAGCAGGAGACCCAGAACTTC.

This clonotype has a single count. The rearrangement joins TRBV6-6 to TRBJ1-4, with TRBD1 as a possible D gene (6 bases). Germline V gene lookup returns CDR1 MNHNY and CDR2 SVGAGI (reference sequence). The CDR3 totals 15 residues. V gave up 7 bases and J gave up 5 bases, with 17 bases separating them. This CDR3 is CASTPVQGWNEKLFF. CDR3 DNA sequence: TGTGCCAGCACTCCGGTCCAGGGGTGGAATGAAAAACTGTTTTTT.

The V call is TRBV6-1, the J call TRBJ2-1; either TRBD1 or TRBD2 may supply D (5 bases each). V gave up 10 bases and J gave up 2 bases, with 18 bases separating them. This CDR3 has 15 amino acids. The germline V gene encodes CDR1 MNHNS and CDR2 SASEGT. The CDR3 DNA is TGTGCCACGTCCGAAGGTTGGGGGACCTACAATGAGCAGTTCTTC. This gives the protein CATSEGWGTYNEQFF.

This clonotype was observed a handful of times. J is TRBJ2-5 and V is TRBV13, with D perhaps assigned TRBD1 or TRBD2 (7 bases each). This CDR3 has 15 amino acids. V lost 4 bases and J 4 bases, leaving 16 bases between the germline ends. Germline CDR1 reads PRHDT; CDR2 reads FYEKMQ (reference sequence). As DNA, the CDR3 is TGTGCCAGCAGCTCCCTGGGAGGGGGCTTAGAGACCCAGTACTTC. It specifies CASSSLGGGLETQYF.

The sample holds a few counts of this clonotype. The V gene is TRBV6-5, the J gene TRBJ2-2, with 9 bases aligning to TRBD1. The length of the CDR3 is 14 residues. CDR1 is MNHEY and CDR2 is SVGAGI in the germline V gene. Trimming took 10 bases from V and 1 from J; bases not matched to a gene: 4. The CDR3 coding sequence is TGTGCCATCGGGACAGGGAGGAACACCGGGGAGCTGTTTTTT. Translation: CAIGTGRNTGELFF.

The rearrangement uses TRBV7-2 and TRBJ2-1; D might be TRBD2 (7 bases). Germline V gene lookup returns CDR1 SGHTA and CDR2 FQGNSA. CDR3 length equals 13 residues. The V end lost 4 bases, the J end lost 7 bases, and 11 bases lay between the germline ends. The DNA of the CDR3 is TGTGCCAGCAGCTCCGGGGGGCCGAATGAGCAGTTCTTC. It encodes CASSSGGPNEQFF.

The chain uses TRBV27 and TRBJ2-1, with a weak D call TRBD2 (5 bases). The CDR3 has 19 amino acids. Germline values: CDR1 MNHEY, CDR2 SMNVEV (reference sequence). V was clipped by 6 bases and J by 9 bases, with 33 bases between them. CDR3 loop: CASSLRHSGNPGVHTEQFF. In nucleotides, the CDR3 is TGTGCCAGCAGCCTACGGCACTCGGGGAACCCAGGAGTCCACACTGAGCAGTTCTTC.

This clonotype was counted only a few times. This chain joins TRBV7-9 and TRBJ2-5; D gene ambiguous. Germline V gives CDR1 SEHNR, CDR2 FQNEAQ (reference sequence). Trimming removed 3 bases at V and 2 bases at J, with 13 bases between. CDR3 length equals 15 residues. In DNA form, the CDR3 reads TGTGCCAGCAGCTTGGGTTACTTGGAACAAGAGACCCAGTACTTC. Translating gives CASSLGYLEQETQYF.

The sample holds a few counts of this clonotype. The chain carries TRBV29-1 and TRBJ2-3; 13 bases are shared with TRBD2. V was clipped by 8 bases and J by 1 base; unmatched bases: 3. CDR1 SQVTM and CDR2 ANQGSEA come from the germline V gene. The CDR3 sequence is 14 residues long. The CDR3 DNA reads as TGCAGCTCTGGACTAGCGGGGGGCACAGATACGCAGTATTTT. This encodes CSSGLAGGTDTQYF.

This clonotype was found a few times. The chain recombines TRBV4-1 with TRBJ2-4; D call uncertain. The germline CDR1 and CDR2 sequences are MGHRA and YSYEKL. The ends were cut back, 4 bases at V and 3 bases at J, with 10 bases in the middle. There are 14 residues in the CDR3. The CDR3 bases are TGCGCCAGCAGCCTACATCGTGGCAAAAACATTCAGTACTTC. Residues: CASSLHRGKNIQYF.

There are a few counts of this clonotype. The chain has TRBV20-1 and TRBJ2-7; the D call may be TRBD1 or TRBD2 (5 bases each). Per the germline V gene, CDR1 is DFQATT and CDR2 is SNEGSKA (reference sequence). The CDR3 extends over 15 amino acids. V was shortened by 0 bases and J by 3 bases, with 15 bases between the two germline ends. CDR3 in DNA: TGCAGTGCTAGAGACCAGACAGACGACTACTACGAGCAGTACTTC. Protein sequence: CSARDQTDDYYEQYF.